These T cell receptor beta chains were read from a single sample in a study of shared clonotypes between healthy human individuals. TCRdb's copy holds only in-frame clones and misses some; the assay was immunoSEQ multiplex PCR. The repertoire holds more than 600,000 clones, with about 92% as singletons. The sequenced material came from naive CD8+ T cells sorted from blood. These receptors were taken from a man aged 30-40 years in good health. Both conserved end residues are part of each CDR3. The D gene is left open where the match is weak. Size is stated for part of the rows, as once, few or many counts, or as a class when the clone is expanded.

d_call	v_call	j_call	clone_size	cdr3_nt	cdr3_aa
.	TRBV29-1	TRBJ2-1	.	TGCAGCGTTCGGGACGTAAATGAGCAGTTCTTC	CSVRDVNEQFF
TRBD1	TRBV9	TRBJ2-7	.	TGTGCCAGCAGCGCGAATGACAGGGGGCTCTACGAGCAGTACTTC	CASSANDRGLYEQYF
.	TRBV19	TRBJ1-5	once	TGTGCCAGTAGTACAAAAGACTGGGACGGTCAGCCCCAGCATTTT	CASSTKDWDGQPQHF
.	TRBV9	TRBJ2-7	.	TGTGCCAGCAGCGTAGAAGTAGGATTTCAGTACGAGCAGTACTTC	CASSVEVGFQYEQYF
.	TRBV7-2	TRBJ1-4	once	TGTGCCAGCAGCTTAGATCGGACGGGGGGGACTCATGAAAAACTGTTTTTT	CASSLDRTGGTHEKLFF
.	TRBV11-2	TRBJ2-7	.	TGTGCCAGCAGCTTTGGGACTGGGACCTACGAGCAGTACTTC	CASSFGTGTYEQYF
TRBD2	TRBV7-6	TRBJ2-2	.	TGTGCCAGCAGCGTTCGGACTAGCGGGGACCCTACCACCGGGGAGCTGTTTTTT	CASSVRTSGDPTTGELFF
TRBD1	TRBV29-1	TRBJ2-5	.	TGCAGCGTTGATCCAGGGGGCCTTGAGACCCAGTACTTC	CSVDPGGLETQYF
.	TRBV27	TRBJ1-5	.	TGTGCCAGCAGTTTCGGAGGGGGTGGCAATCAGCCCCAGCATTTT	CASSFGGGGNQPQHF
.	TRBV7-9	TRBJ1-1	.	TGTGCCAGCAGCGACCAACGGGGGATCACTGAAGCTTTCTTT	CASSDQRGITEAFF
TRBD1	TRBV28	TRBJ2-7	.	TGTGCCAGCGCCAGTTGGGACAGGACCTACGAGCAGTACTTC	CASASWDRTYEQYF
TRBD1	TRBV7-9	TRBJ2-1	.	TGTGCCAGCAGCCAGGGACAGGAAAGCTCCTACAATGAGCAGTTCTTC	CASSQGQESSYNEQFF
.	TRBV2	TRBJ1-2	.	TGTGCCAGCAGTTTAGGATTTGGCTATGGCTACACCTTC	CASSLGFGYGYTF
.	TRBV15	TRBJ2-7	.	TGTGCCACCAGCGGACCTCTTCTGGGGTTGTTCGACGAGCAGTACTTC	CATSGPLLGLFDEQYF
TRBD1	TRBV7-3	TRBJ2-7	once	TGTGCCAGCAGCTCCCCCGGACAGGGTGGCGAGCAGTACTTC	CASSSPGQGGEQYF
TRBD1	TRBV9	TRBJ1-1	.	TGTGCCAGCAGCCAAATCGGGACAGGGGGTTTGGGCACTGAAGCTTTCTTT	CASSQIGTGGLGTEAFF
.	TRBV18	TRBJ2-7	.	TGTGCCAGCTCAACGGACGGTTCCTCCTACGAGCAGTACTTC	CASSTDGSSYEQYF
TRBD2	TRBV13	TRBJ2-5	once	TGTGCCAGCAGCCCCGGACTAGCGGGATCCCAAGAGACCCAGTACTTC	CASSPGLAGSQETQYF
.	TRBV7-9	TRBJ1-1	.	TGTGCCAGCAGCTTAGGTGAGAACACTGAAGCTTTCTTT	CASSLGENTEAFF
.	TRBV5-1	TRBJ1-1	once	TGCGCCAGCAGCCCATCCGGGACCCGATGGGGCACTGAAGCTTTCTTT	CASSPSGTRWGTEAFF
TRBD2	TRBV13	TRBJ2-7	.	TGTGCCAGCAGCTCTACTGGGACTAGCGACTACGAGCAGTACTTC	CASSSTGTSDYEQYF
TRBD1	TRBV7-6	TRBJ1-1	.	TGTGCCAGCAGCGAAAACCAGGGGGCAGATATATCTGAAGCTTTCTTT	CASSENQGADISEAFF
.	TRBV30	TRBJ2-7	.	TGTGCCTGGAGGGGCGAGACGGCTTACGAGCAGTACTTC	CAWRGETAYEQYF
.	TRBV9	TRBJ2-1	.	TGTGCCAGCAGCGTAGGAGGAAGCAAGTCTGATGAGCAGTTCTTC	CASSVGGSKSDEQFF
TRBD2	TRBV7-9	TRBJ2-3	.	TGTGCCAGCAGCTCGTTAGCGGGATTCACAGATACGCAGTATTTT	CASSSLAGFTDTQYF
TRBD1	TRBV7-9	TRBJ2-7	.	TGTGCCAGCAGCGCCCGGGACAGGGCCTACGAGCAGTACTTC	CASSARDRAYEQYF
TRBD2	TRBV5-8	TRBJ2-7	.	TGTGCCAGCAGCATCCGGACTAGCGGGATTGGCGAGCAGTACTTC	CASSIRTSGIGEQYF
.	TRBV9	TRBJ2-3	.	TGTGCCAGCAGCGCCAATCCCGGGGCCACAGATACGCAGTATTTT	CASSANPGATDTQYF
.	TRBV6-4	TRBJ2-5	.	TGTGCCAGCGGAGCCGGACAGCTAAAAGAGACCCAGTACTTC	CASGAGQLKETQYF
.	TRBV27	TRBJ2-3	.	TGTGCCAGCTATGCCCGGCTATCGGCAGATACGCAGTATTTT	CASYARLSADTQYF
.	TRBV28	TRBJ2-5	.	TGTGCCAGCGAGAAAGCAGGTCAAGAGACCCAGTACTTC	CASEKAGQETQYF
TRBD1	TRBV29-1	TRBJ1-2	.	TGCAGCGTTGGACGGGACAGGGGATTGAATGGCTACACCTTC	CSVGRDRGLNGYTF
.	TRBV7-9	TRBJ2-7	.	TGTGCCAGCAGCAAAGTTCTTGGACTTTCAGACTACGAGCAGTACTTC	CASSKVLGLSDYEQYF
.	TRBV25-1	TRBJ2-3	few	TGTGCCAGCGGAGACGCGGGTCCTGGTGTCCTCACAGATACGCAGTATTTT	CASGDAGPGVLTDTQYF
.	TRBV28	TRBJ1-2	.	TGTGCCAGCAGTCCTCGACCAGGCCGGGATAACTATGGCTACACCTTC	CASSPRPGRDNYGYTF
TRBD2	TRBV7-9	TRBJ2-5	.	TGTGCCAGCAGCCGTCGGAGCGGGGCCTCCCAAGAGACCCAGTACTTC	CASSRRSGASQETQYF
TRBD1	TRBV30	TRBJ2-7	once	TGTGCCGGACAGGGCTCCTACGAGCAGTACTTC	CAGQGSYEQYF
.	TRBV7-6	TRBJ1-4	.	TGTGCCAGCAGCTTGAGAACAGGAGCTAATGAAAAACTGTTTTTT	CASSLRTGANEKLFF
.	TRBV25-1	TRBJ2-7	once	TGTGCCAGCAGTGAATCCCTGCAGGAGCAGTACTTC	CASSESLQEQYF
.	TRBV18	TRBJ2-1	.	TGTGCCAGCTCACCTAAGCGGTACAAAAGCGATGAGCAGTTCTTC	CASSPKRYKSDEQFF